The sequence of this T cell receptor (beta chain) was determined in a study of blood T cell repertoires in COVID-19. As to this clone: At the DNA level, this CDR3 is encoded by other sequences in the same sample as well.

In the authors' methods: Amplified reference gene primers provided the basis for estimating nucleated cell counts. This table comes from immunoSEQ multiplex PCR, and its TCRdb copy is limited to in-frame clones, with some not included. The V and J calls and clone size come from that table; D and trimming were worked out from the DNA. Here the sample spans 80,000 or so clones, 86% being singletons. The germline CDR1 and CDR2 sequences are SGHTA and FQGNSA. The CDR3 contains 13 residues. V was clipped by 4 bases and J by 1 base, with 7 bases between them. This chain links TRBV7-2 with TRBJ1-1; D is perhaps TRBD1 (5 bases). The sample taken for sequencing was peripheral blood. This clonotype originated in a woman aged 55-69 years with acute or convalescent COVID-19. The CDR3 region is CASSSGQNTEAFF. CDR3 DNA sequence: TGTGCCAGCAGCTCAGGGCAGAACACTGAAGCTTTCTTT.